Sequencing of this T cell receptor beta chain was carried out in a study of blood T cell repertoires in COVID-19. CDR3 length: 19 residues. Germline V gene data show CDR1 as LNHDA and CDR2 as SQIVND (reference sequence). V lost 3 bases, J lost 0 bases, and 18 bases lay in between. The repertoire was sequenced with immunoSEQ multiplex PCR; TCRdb's copy has only in-frame clones and lacks some. The table lists 200,000 to 300,000 clones, around 89% of them singletons, with around 0.99% in the top ten. Sequencing used peripheral blood. The chain couples TRBV19 to TRBJ2-6, with D possibly being TRBD2 (7 bases). The receptor comes from a woman between 35 and 50 years old who had recovered from COVID-19. The CDR3 coding sequence is TGTGCCAGTAGTATGGGAGGGGGAAGAATTAGCTCTGGGGCCAACGTCCTGACTTTC. Its translation: CASSMGGGRISSGANVLTF. Using reference TRBV19 and TRBJ2-6 for the parts outside the CDR3, the full variable domain is DGGITQSPKYLFRKEGQNVTLSCEQNLNHDAMYWYRQDPGQGLRLIYYSQIVNDFQKGDIAEGYSVSREKKESFPLTVTSAQKNPTAFYLCASSMGGGRISSGANVLTFGAGSRLTVL.